This TCR beta chain was found in a study of PD-L1 blockade in urothelial cancer. Germline CDR1 is MDHEN and CDR2 is SYDVKM. Trimming cost V 6 bases and J 1 base; bases outside gene matches: 0. CDR3 length: 13 amino acids. Produced via immunoSEQ multiplex PCR; TCRdb's table is partial and in-frame only. Altogether 20,000 to 25,000 clones are present, roughly 90% being singletons, with the ten largest covering approximately 16%. This TCR was recovered from a woman aged 55-69 years with urothelial cancer. The sample was PBMCs, taken around atezolizumab (anti-PD-L1) treatment. This chain links TRBV28 with TRBJ2-1; 7 positions agree with TRBD1. The CDR3 protein is CASRQGSYNEQFF. The CDR3 DNA reads as TGTGCCAGCAGACAGGGGTCCTACAATGAGCAGTTCTTC.